The rows below give T cell receptor beta chains drawn from one sample of a study of cytomegalovirus exposure and HLA in healthy donors. Only in-frame clones appear in the TCRdb table, and some are missing; sequencing was by immunoSEQ multiplex PCR. The profile shows around 190,000 clones, around 84% of them singletons. Sequencing used PBMCs. These receptors were taken from a girl aged 2-10 years in good health and CMV-seropositive. Each CDR3 is given with its conserved first and last residue. A D gene is named only where the DNA matches it firmly. Size is stated for part of the rows, as once, few or many counts, or as a class when the clone is expanded.

v_gene: TRBV2
abundance: -
d_gene: -
len: 15
j_gene: TRBJ2-4
CDR3nt: TGTGCCAGCAGGGGACTTGAAGGGGCCAAAAACATTCAGTACTTC
CDR3aa: CASRGLEGAKNIQYF

v_gene: TRBV28
abundance: -
d_gene: -
len: 13
j_gene: TRBJ1-1
CDR3nt: TGTGCCAGCAGTTTCAGGGCGAACACTGAAGCTTTCTTT
CDR3aa: CASSFRANTEAFF

v_gene: TRBV7-6
abundance: -
d_gene: TRBD1
len: 13
j_gene: TRBJ1-4
CDR3nt: TGTGCCAGCAGAGGACAGGGTTTTGAAAAACTGTTTTTT
CDR3aa: CASRGQGFEKLFF

v_gene: TRBV28
abundance: -
d_gene: TRBD1
len: 14
j_gene: TRBJ1-1
CDR3nt: TGTGCCAGCAGGATGAGGGGGCTCAGCACTGAAGCTTTCTTT
CDR3aa: CASRMRGLSTEAFF

v_gene: TRBV4-1
abundance: -
d_gene: -
len: 16
j_gene: TRBJ2-2
CDR3nt: TGCGCCAGCAGCCAAGATATGGCCAGAAACACCGGGGAGCTGTTTTTT
CDR3aa: CASSQDMARNTGELFF

v_gene: TRBV10-2
abundance: -
d_gene: TRBD2
len: 16
j_gene: TRBJ2-3
CDR3nt: TGCGCCAGCAGTGAGATCCGGACTAGCGGCACAGATACGCAGTATTTT
CDR3aa: CASSEIRTSGTDTQYF

v_gene: TRBV19
abundance: once
d_gene: TRBD1
len: 14
j_gene: TRBJ1-2
CDR3nt: TGTGCCAGTAGTTCGACAGGGTCGAACTATGGCTACACCTTC
CDR3aa: CASSSTGSNYGYTF

v_gene: TRBV10-1
abundance: few
d_gene: TRBD1
len: 14
j_gene: TRBJ2-7
CDR3nt: TGCGCCAGCAGTGACGGGACAGAAAAAGACGAGCAGTACTTC
CDR3aa: CASSDGTEKDEQYF

v_gene: TRBV6-1
abundance: once
d_gene: TRBD1
len: 12
j_gene: TRBJ1-1
CDR3nt: TGTGCCAGCGAGACGGACAGGGGTTCGTCTTTCTTT
CDR3aa: CASETDRGSSFF

v_gene: TRBV18
abundance: once
d_gene: TRBD2
len: 15
j_gene: TRBJ2-7
CDR3nt: TGTGCCAGCTCCCAAGGAGAGCGGGAGGGCGAGGAGCAGTACTTC
CDR3aa: CASSQGEREGEEQYF

v_gene: TRBV28
abundance: once
d_gene: -
len: 11
j_gene: TRBJ2-7
CDR3nt: TGTGCCAGCAGTCGGTCATACGAGCAGTACTTC
CDR3aa: CASSRSYEQYF

v_gene: TRBV7-6
abundance: -
d_gene: -
len: 14
j_gene: TRBJ2-3
CDR3nt: TGTGCCAGCAGCTTCCCGACTAACACAGATACGCAGTATTTT
CDR3aa: CASSFPTNTDTQYF

v_gene: TRBV6-1
abundance: few
d_gene: -
len: 17
j_gene: TRBJ1-1
CDR3nt: TGTGCCAGCAGTGAAGCGCTTCCCGACAACATGAACACTGAAGCTTTCTTT
CDR3aa: CASSEALPDNMNTEAFF